The next 21 T cell receptor beta chains were all read from a single sample in a study of T cell repertoires in cytomegalovirus infection. TCRdb re-called the reads through MiXCR, storing one row per CDR3 protein. The sample has around 900,000 distinct CDR3 sequences, roughly 31% seen once. Antigen specificity for these receptors is unknown. Specimen: cultured CD8+ T cells from PBMCs, collected from culture after CMV antigen stimulation. These receptor sequences come from a human donor in good health (CMV status not recorded). Some clones in this sample may be carry-over from other donors' samples.

A few counts support this clonotype. The chain recombines TRBV10-3 with TRBJ2-2, with D possibly TRBD2 on 6 matching bases. The CDR3 is made up of 15 amino acids. Germline V gene sequence: CDR1 ENHRY, CDR2 SYGVKD. Trimming shortened V by 11 bases and J by 3 bases, and 19 bases separated the two germline ends. In DNA, the CDR3 is TGTGCCGTACGCTGGGACGCGGGGTACACCGGGGAGCTGTTTTTT. Protein sequence: CAVRWDAGYTGELFF.

This chain links TRBV7-9 with TRBJ2-4; 10 bases line up with TRBD2. The CDR3 is made up of 17 amino acids. Germline CDR1 SEHNR, CDR2 FQNEAQ (reference sequence). V shed 2 bases, J shed 4 bases, and the junction held 8 bases outside the gene matches. Here the CDR3 reads CASSLPLAGDGKNIQYF. The DNA for the CDR3 is TGTGCCAGCAGCTTACCCCTAGCGGGGGATGGGAAAAACATTCAGTACTTC.

This clonotype has more than one count but fewer than ten. The rearrangement joins TRBV28 to TRBJ1-5; D might be TRBD1 (5 bases). Trimming shortened V by 4 bases and J by 5 bases, and 12 bases separated the two germline ends. This CDR3 comprises 14 residues. Per the germline V gene, CDR1 is MDHEN and CDR2 is SYDVKM. The CDR3 DNA reads TGTGCCAGCAGTTGGGCCCAAGGGGATCAGCCCCAGCATTTT. This sequence encodes CASSWAQGDQPQHF.

In this sample, this clonotype turned up a few times. The chain's CDR3 is CASSPGPGADTQYF. The CDR3 DNA is TGTGCCAGCAGTCCGGGACCTGGCGCAGATACGCAGTATTTT. The chain uses TRBV27 and TRBJ2-3, with D perhaps assigned TRBD1 or TRBD2 (5 bases each). Germline-derived CDR1 and CDR2 are MNHEY and SMNVEV (reference sequence). This CDR3 has 14 amino acids. V dropped 5 bases and J dropped 4 bases, with 13 bases sitting between them.

The chain is built from TRBV29-1 and TRBJ2-2, with D maybe TRBD1 (5 bases). The CDR3 is made up of 17 amino acids. CDR1 SQVTM and CDR2 ANQGSEA come from the germline V gene. The V gene lost 0 bases and the J gene lost 4 bases, with 18 bases spanning the gap. CDR3 amino acids: CSVEEWEVQGGTGELFF. For the CDR3, the DNA is TGCAGCGTTGAAGAATGGGAAGTGCAGGGTGGCACCGGGGAGCTGTTTTTT.

This clonotype was counted at least ten times. The chain uses TRBV6-5 and TRBJ1-5; D ambiguous. The CDR3 runs to 13 residues. Trimming removed 0 bases from V and 1 base from J, with 1 base in between. Germline CDR1 reads MNHEY; CDR2 reads SVGAGI. The CDR3 DNA is TGTGCCAGCAGTTACTCGAGCAATCAGCCCCAGCATTTT. It codes for CASSYSSNQPQHF.

This clonotype was detected only a few times. The chain uses TRBV5-5 and TRBJ1-3; TRBD1 is a possible D gene (6 bases). CDR1 SGHKS and CDR2 YYEKEE come from the germline V gene (reference sequence). CDR3 size: 15 residues. Trimming left V 4 bases short and J 2 bases short, with 13 bases between. Here the CDR3 reads CASSQEQGAGNTIYF. DNA of the CDR3: TGTGCCAGCAGCCAAGAACAGGGTGCTGGAAACACCATATATTTT.

The chain combines TRBV4-1 with TRBJ2-5, with D perhaps TRBD1 or TRBD2 (5 bases each). This CDR3 comprises 12 residues. Trimming removed 0 bases at V and 14 bases at J, with 13 bases between. Germline V gene lookup returns CDR1 MGHRA and CDR2 YSYEKL. CDR3 residues: CASSQDHRDPYF. CDR3 bases: TGCGCCAGCAGCCAAGATCACCGGGACCCATACTTC.

DNA of the CDR3: TGTGCCAGCACTCGAGGGGGGTTGGAGACCCAGTACTTC. Translation gives CASTRGGLETQYF. V usage is TRBV6-2 or TRBV6-3 and J usage is TRBJ2-5; D assignment may be TRBD1 or TRBD2 (6 bases each). CDR3 length equals 13 residues. Germline V gene sequence: CDR1 MNHEY, CDR2 SVGEGT. Trimming stripped 7 bases from V and 5 bases from J, with 14 bases between.

This clonotype was observed many times. The genes are TRBV12-3 or TRBV12-4 and TRBJ1-1; 12 nucleotides agree with TRBD1. V was clipped by 5 bases and J by 10 bases; unmatched bases: 8. This CDR3 is 14 amino acids long. This chain's CDR3 is CASSPGTGGEGAFF. The CDR3 DNA sequence: TGTGCCAGCAGTCCCGGGACAGGGGGCGAGGGAGCTTTCTTT.

On this clonotype itself: A read error is possible here, since a much larger clone lies one base away. The rearrangement joins TRBV7-6 to TRBJ2-7; 10 bases are shared with TRBD2. Unmatched junction bases numbered 4, after V lost 5 bases and J lost 3 bases. The CDR3 loop spans 14 amino acids. Germline V gives CDR1 SGHVS, CDR2 FNYEAQ. DNA for the CDR3: TGTGCCAGCAGCCCCCTAGCGGGAGACTACGAGCAGTACTTC. The encoded protein is CASSPLAGDYEQYF.

This chain links TRBV28 with TRBJ2-5; 12 positions match TRBD1. Germline CDR1 is MDHEN and CDR2 is SYDVKM. CDR3 length equals 13 residues. The CDR3 DNA reads as TGTGCTTCCGGGGACAGGGGGCCCGAGACCCAGTACTTC. Its protein product is CASGDRGPETQYF.

V usage is TRBV7-9 and J usage is TRBJ1-2, with D uncertain. CDR1 and CDR2 from the germline V gene are SEHNR and FQNEAQ (reference sequence). V dropped 4 bases and J dropped 3 bases, with 15 bases sitting between them. The CDR3 consists of 15 residues. CDR3 sequence (DNA): TGTGCCAGCAGCTCCCGGATGGCTGGGCACTATGGCTACACCTTC. The encoded protein is CASSSRMAGHYGYTF.

This clonotype has a handful of counts. The chain carries TRBV7-9 and TRBJ1-1; TRBD1 aligns across 7 bases. The CDR3 has 15 amino acids. The trim removed 7 bases at V and 3 bases at J, leaving 11 bases unmatched. CDR1 SEHNR and CDR2 FQNEAQ come from the germline V gene (reference sequence). The CDR3 loop reads CASTTDRVRHTEAFF. CDR3 nucleotides: TGTGCCAGCACCACCGACAGGGTTCGGCACACTGAAGCTTTCTTT.

The chain carries TRBV18 and TRBJ2-3; 9 positions match TRBD2. CDR1 is KGHSH and CDR2 is LQKENI in the germline V gene. V lost 3 bases to trimming and J lost 8 bases; unmatched junction nucleotides: 0. The CDR3 extends over 12 amino acids. CDR3 sequence: CASSPTSGTQYF. The CDR3 coding sequence is TGTGCCAGCTCACCGACTAGCGGTACGCAGTATTTT.

In this sample, this clonotype turned up a few times. V gene TRBV4-1 combines with J gene TRBJ1-5; D not certain. Looked up from germline, CDR1 is MGHRA and CDR2 is YSYEKL. Trimming cost V 1 base and J 6 bases, with 19 bases left between them. The CDR3 extends over 17 amino acids. CDR3 sequence (DNA): TGCGCCAGCAGCCAAGTGAGATGGCCGCTAGTTGGTCAGCCCCAGCATTTT. Amino acid sequence: CASSQVRWPLVGQPQHF.

The chain recombines TRBV2 with TRBJ1-3; 7 nucleotides align to TRBD1. Trimming at V came to 3 bases and at J to 3 bases, leaving 8 bases not matched to a gene. The CDR3 runs to 16 residues. Germline V gene data show CDR1 as SNHLY and CDR2 as FYNNEI. The CDR3 here is CASSDIDRAFGNTIYF. In DNA form, the CDR3 reads TGTGCCAGCAGTGATATCGACAGGGCGTTTGGAAACACCATATATTTT.

The chain uses TRBV4-1 and TRBJ1-1, with D possibly TRBD1 on 5 matching bases. There are 17 residues in the CDR3. Trimming cost V 0 bases and J 0 bases, with 14 bases left between them. Germline lookup yields CDR1 MGHRA and CDR2 YSYEKL. Here the CDR3 DNA reads TGCGCCAGCAGCCAAGATGGGGGAACTATTATGAACACTGAAGCTTTCTTT. Protein sequence: CASSQDGGTIMNTEAFF.

The chain employs TRBV20-1 and TRBJ2-1; D gene unclear. V was clipped by 0 bases and J by 10 bases, with 7 bases between them. The CDR3 totals 11 residues. CDR1 DFQATT and CDR2 SNEGSKA come from the germline V gene (reference sequence). Written as DNA, the CDR3 is TGCAGTGCTAGAGATCTGGAGGAGCAGTTCTTC. Residues: CSARDLEEQFF.

This chain connects TRBV7-9 to TRBJ2-5; D ambiguous. This CDR3 has 12 residues. The V gene lost 4 bases and the J gene lost 3 bases, with 6 bases spanning the gap. The V gene's germline CDR1 is SEHNR and CDR2 FQNEAQ (reference sequence). In DNA, the CDR3 is TGTGCCAGCAGCTCCGCGGAAGAGACCCAGTACTTC. This translates into CASSSAEETQYF.

For this clonotype: A much bigger clone sits one base away, suggesting this may be a read error. V usage is TRBV7-6 and J usage is TRBJ2-1, with D perhaps matching TRBD1 (6 bases). The germline CDR1 and CDR2 sequences are SGHVS and FNYEAQ. This CDR3 is built from 18 residues. V lost 5 bases and J lost 1, with 21 bases in between. CDR3 sequence: CASSPGQPGHGSYNEQFF. The CDR3 nucleotides read TGTGCCAGCAGCCCAGGACAGCCGGGACATGGGTCCTACAATGAGCAGTTCTTC.